The TCR beta chain described here comes from a study of beta chain features in type 1 diabetes. CDR3 length: 14 residues. Germline CDR1 LGHNA, CDR2 YNFKEQ. The trim removed 1 base at V and 4 bases at J, leaving 2 bases unmatched. Expressed TCRB transcripts were sequenced after all isolated RNA was converted to cDNA. Method: immunoSEQ multiplex PCR; TCRdb's copy keeps in-frame clones and lacks some. The sample consists of under 400,000 clones, 14% of them appearing once. Regarding the study as a whole: Moderate yet significant TCRB CDR3 shortening was seen in Type 1 diabetes patients in all four CD4+ subsets.

Points on this clone: Antigen specificity is unknown. A far larger clone is one base from this, pointing to a likely read error.

The chain has TRBV4-2 and TRBJ2-5; 8 bases are shared with TRBD1. Sequencing used central memory CD4+ T cells from blood. The TCR sequence derives from a man younger than 40 in good health. CDR3: CASSQGQGRETQYF. Written as DNA, the CDR3 is TGTGCCAGCAGCCAAGGACAGGGGCGAGAGACCCAGTACTTC.